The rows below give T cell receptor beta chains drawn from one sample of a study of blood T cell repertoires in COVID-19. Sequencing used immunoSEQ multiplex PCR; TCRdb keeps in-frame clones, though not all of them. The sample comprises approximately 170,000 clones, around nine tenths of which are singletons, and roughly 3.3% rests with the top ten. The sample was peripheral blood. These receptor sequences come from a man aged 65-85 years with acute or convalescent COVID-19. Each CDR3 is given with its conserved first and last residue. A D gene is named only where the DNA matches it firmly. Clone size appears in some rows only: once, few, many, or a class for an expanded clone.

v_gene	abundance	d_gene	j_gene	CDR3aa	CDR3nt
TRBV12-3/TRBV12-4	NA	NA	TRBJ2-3	CASSPPSDTQYF	TGTGCCAGCAGTCCCCCCTCAGATACGCAGTATTTT
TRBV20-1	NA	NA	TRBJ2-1	CSALYYEQFF	TGCAGTGCTCTTTATTATGAGCAGTTCTTC
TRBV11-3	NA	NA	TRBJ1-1	CASSLVQEGITEAFF	TGTGCCAGCAGCTTAGTCCAGGAGGGGATAACTGAAGCTTTCTTT
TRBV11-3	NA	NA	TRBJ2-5	CASSPDIVSETQYF	TGTGCCAGCAGTCCAGACATTGTCTCAGAGACCCAGTACTTC
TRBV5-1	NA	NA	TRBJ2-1	CASSLGERQFF	TGCGCCAGCAGCTTGGGAGAGCGGCAGTTCTTC
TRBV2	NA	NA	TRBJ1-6	CASSLARVFPLHF	TGTGCCAGCAGCCTCGCCCGGGTATTTCCCCTCCACTTT
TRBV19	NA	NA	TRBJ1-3	CASSILGDIYGNTIYF	TGTGCCAGTAGTATACTAGGGGACATATATGGAAACACCATATATTTT
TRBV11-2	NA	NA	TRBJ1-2	CASSIGQFNYGYTF	TGTGCCAGCAGCATTGGACAGTTTAACTATGGCTACACCTTC
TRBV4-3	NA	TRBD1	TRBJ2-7	CASSQDLGQGTYEQYF	TGCGCCAGCAGCCAAGATCTCGGACAGGGAACCTACGAGCAGTACTTC
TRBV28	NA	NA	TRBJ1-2	CASSSSGQGRGYTF	NA
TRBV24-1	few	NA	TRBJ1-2	CATGSSGASYGYTF	TGTGCCACCGGGAGTTCAGGGGCCTCCTATGGCTACACCTTC
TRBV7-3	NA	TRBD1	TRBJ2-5	CASSRDSRQETQYF	TGTGCCAGCAGCCGGGACAGCCGCCAAGAGACCCAGTACTTC
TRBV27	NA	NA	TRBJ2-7	CASSMLPGTPYEQYF	TGTGCCAGCAGTATGTTGCCCGGGACACCCTACGAGCAGTACTTC
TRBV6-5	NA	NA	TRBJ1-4	CASSPDRRQKLFF	TGTGCCAGCAGCCCGGACCGGAGGCAGAAACTGTTTTTT
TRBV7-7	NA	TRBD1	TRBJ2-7	CASSFRPGQTYEQYF	TGTGCTAGCAGCTTTAGGCCGGGACAGACCTACGAGCAGTACTTC
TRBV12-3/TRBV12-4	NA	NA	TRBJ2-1	CASWRDPYNEQFF	TGTGCCAGCTGGCGGGACCCCTACAATGAGCAGTTCTTC
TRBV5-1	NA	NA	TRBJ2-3	CASSPLAASTDTQYF	TGCGCCAGCAGTCCCTTAGCGGCTAGCACAGATACGCAGTATTTT
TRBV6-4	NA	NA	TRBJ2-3	CASSWGQSTDTQYF	TGTGCCAGCAGTTGGGGGCAGTCCACAGATACGCAGTATTTT
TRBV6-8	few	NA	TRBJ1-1	CASGAWDLNTEAFF	TGTGCCAGCGGGGCCTGGGATTTGAACACTGAAGCTTTCTTT
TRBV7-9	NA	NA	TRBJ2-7	CASSVDSNSPYF	TGTGCCAGCAGCGTGGACAGTAATTCGCCGTACTTC
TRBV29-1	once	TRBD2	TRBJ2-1	CSVGGEGSSYNEQFF	TGCAGCGTTGGGGGGGAGGGAAGCTCCTACAATGAGCAGTTCTTC
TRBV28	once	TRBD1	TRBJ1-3	CASSRISAGTASGNTIYF	TGTGCCAGCAGTCGGATATCCGCCGGGACAGCCTCTGGAAACACCATATATTTT
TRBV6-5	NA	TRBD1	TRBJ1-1	CASRGTTGGKAEAFF	TGTGCCAGCAGGGGGACTACAGGGGGCAAAGCTGAAGCTTTCTTT
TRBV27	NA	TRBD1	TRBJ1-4	CASSDRGTNEKLFF	TGTGCCAGCAGTGACAGGGGGACTAATGAAAAACTGTTTTTT
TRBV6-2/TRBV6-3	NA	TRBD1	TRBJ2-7	CASSPRGRLSDEQYF	TGTGCCAGCAGCCCCAGGGGGCGGTTATCGGATGAGCAGTACTTC
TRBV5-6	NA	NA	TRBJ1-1	CASRRSLGTEAFF	TGTGCCAGCAGGCGGTCCTTGGGTACTGAAGCTTTCTTT
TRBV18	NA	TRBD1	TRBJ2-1	CASSPQGQGANEQFF	TGTGCCAGCTCACCACAGGGACAGGGGGCCAATGAGCAGTTCTTC
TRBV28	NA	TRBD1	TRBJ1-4	CASSSGQGLAKLFF	TGTGCCAGCAGTTCGGGACAGGGTCTGGCAAAACTGTTTTTT
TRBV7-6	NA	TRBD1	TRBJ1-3	CASSPGTGSSNTIYF	TGTGCCAGCAGCCCCGGGACAGGTTCGTCGAACACCATATATTTT
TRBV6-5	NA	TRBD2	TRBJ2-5	CATRRSSGIQETQYF	TGTGCCACCCGGAGGAGTAGCGGGATCCAAGAGACCCAGTACTTC
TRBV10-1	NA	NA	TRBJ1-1	CASSEAGQGGTEAFF	TGCGCCAGCAGTGAGGCGGGCCAGGGAGGCACTGAAGCTTTCTTT
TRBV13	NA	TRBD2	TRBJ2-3	CASSPGLAGETDTQYF	TGTGCCAGCAGCCCCGGACTAGCGGGAGAGACAGATACGCAGTATTTT
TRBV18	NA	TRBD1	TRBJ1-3	CASSPTSTGENTIYF	TGTGCCAGCTCACCAACCAGTACAGGGGAAAACACCATATATTTT
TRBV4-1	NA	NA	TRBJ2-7	CASSQATGRYEQYF	TGCGCCAGCAGCCAAGCGACAGGGAGGTACGAGCAGTACTTC
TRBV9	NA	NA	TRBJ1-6	CASSVDRGDYNSPLHF	TGTGCCAGCAGCGTAGATCGGGGAGACTATAATTCACCCCTCCACTTT
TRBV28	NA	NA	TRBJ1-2	CASSFTSRAGGYTF	TGTGCCAGCAGTTTCACGAGCAGGGCGGGGGGCTACACCTTC
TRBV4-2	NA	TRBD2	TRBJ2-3	CASSQEPSGSTDTQYF	TGTGCCAGCAGCCAAGAACCTAGCGGGAGCACAGATACGCAGTATTTT
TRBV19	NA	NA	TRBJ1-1	CASSIQDNTEAFF	TGTGCCAGTAGTATCCAGGATAACACTGAAGCTTTCTTT
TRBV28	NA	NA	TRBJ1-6	CASSLQGQSPLHF	TGTGCCAGCAGTTTACAGGGACAATCACCCCTCCACTTT
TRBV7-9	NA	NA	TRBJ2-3	CASSLGGLDTQYF	TGTGCCAGCAGCTTAGGGGGCCTGGATACGCAGTATTTT
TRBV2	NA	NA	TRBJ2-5	CASSDGEQETQYF	TGTGCCAGCAGTGACGGGGAGCAAGAGACCCAGTACTTC
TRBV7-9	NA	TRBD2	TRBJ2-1	CASQKGLAGYSYNEQFF	TGTGCCAGCCAAAAGGGACTAGCGGGATACTCCTACAATGAGCAGTTCTTC
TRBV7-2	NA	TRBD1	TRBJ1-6	CASSFWGQGNSPLHF	TGTGCCAGCAGCTTTTGGGGACAGGGTAATTCACCCCTCCACTTT
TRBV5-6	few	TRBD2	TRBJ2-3	CASSLLAGGPGTQYF	TGTGCCAGCAGCTTACTAGCGGGAGGGCCCGGTACGCAGTATTTT
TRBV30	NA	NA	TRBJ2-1	CAWKGGRDSHSYNEQFF	TGTGCCTGGAAGGGGGGCAGGGACAGTCACTCCTACAATGAGCAGTTCTTC
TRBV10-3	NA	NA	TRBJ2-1	CAISESGTPNSYNEQFF	TGTGCCATCAGTGAGTCGGGGACACCAAACTCCTACAATGAGCAGTTCTTC
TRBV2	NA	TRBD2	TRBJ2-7	CASGPPKRGAYEQYF	TGTGCCAGCGGGCCCCCTAAGCGGGGGGCCTACGAGCAGTACTTC
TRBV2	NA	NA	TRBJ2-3	CASSEVAGTQYF	TGTGCCAGCAGTGAGGTTGCGGGTACGCAGTATTTT
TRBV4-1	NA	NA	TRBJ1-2	CASSQQGSYGYTF	TGCGCCAGCAGCCAACAGGGAAGCTATGGCTACACCTTC
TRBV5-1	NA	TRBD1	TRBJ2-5	CASSRGTGGTQETQYF	TGCGCCAGCAGCCGGGGGACAGGGGGCACTCAAGAGACCCAGTACTTC